This TCR beta chain derives from a study of regulatory T cells in long-lasting Graves disease. Time point: persistent/refractory GD, antithyroid drugs over 5 years with positive TRAb. Construction of the TCR library relied on RNA isolated from PBMCs. EDTA tubes received approximately 10 milliliters of drawn peripheral blood. There are a few counts of this clonotype. Between the trimmed V and J ends, which lost 8 bases and 4 bases, there was a span of 14 bases. The CDR3 has 13 amino acids. In germline, CDR1 is LGHDT, CDR2 YNNKEL (reference sequence). Relying on iRepertoire HTBI primers and Arm-PCR of CDR3 regions, the team built TCR beta libraries. TCRdb independently ran MiXCR on the multiplex PCR reads; one entry per CDR3 protein. The data contain hundreds of thousands of distinct CDR3 sequences, about 22% of them singletons.

The chain is built from TRBV3-1 and TRBJ1-1; the D is unclear. Sample: peripheral blood mononuclear cells (PBMCs), taken when the disease was refractory, from a patient treated with antithyroid drugs. The clonotype originates from a female donor with Graves disease. The CDR3 is CASGTGSATEAFF. Written as DNA, the CDR3 is TGTGCCAGCGGCACGGGTTCGGCCACTGAAGCTTTCTTT.